Following are 20 T cell receptor beta chains from one sample sequenced in a study of blood T cell repertoires in COVID-19. Repertoires were generated with immunoSEQ multiplex PCR, while TCRdb's copy carries only in-frame clones and drops some. Altogether 650,000 to 800,000 clones are present, 70% to 90% being singletons, with the ten largest covering about 0.24%. Specimen: peripheral blood. The receptors stem from a woman aged 18-35 years with acute or convalescent COVID-19.

The count of this clone is one. The chain carries TRBV2 and TRBJ1-1, with D hard to call. Between the trimmed V and J ends, which lost 8 bases and 10 bases, there was a span of 14 bases. Per the germline V gene, CDR1 is SNHLY and CDR2 is FYNNEI. This CDR3 is built from 11 residues. DNA for the CDR3: TGTGCCAGCGGGAGTAGGGTTGGAGCTTTCTTT. Its protein product is CASGSRVGAFF.

The chain combines TRBV24-1 with TRBJ1-3; D is unresolved. Germline CDR1 is KGHDR and CDR2 is SFDVKD. Trimming pared 3 bases from V and 4 bases from J, leaving 9 bases between. The CDR3 is 14 amino acids. CDR3 amino acids: CATSDPSMGNTIYF. The CDR3, as DNA: TGTGCCACCAGTGATCCATCTATGGGAAACACCATATATTTT.

The V call is TRBV30, the J call TRBJ1-1; perhaps TRBD1 as D (5 bases). The ends were cut back, 0 bases at V and 3 bases at J, with 20 bases in the middle. The CDR3 has 17 residues. The germline gives CDR1 GTSNPN, CDR2 SVGIG (reference sequence). CDR3 in DNA: TGTGCCTGGAGTGTACGTCTCTCAGGGAGGGTGGACACTGAAGCTTTCTTT. Protein product: CAWSVRLSGRVDTEAFF.

The chain combines TRBV6-5 with TRBJ1-2, with D possibly TRBD1 on 5 matching bases. Looked up from germline, CDR1 is MNHEY and CDR2 is SVGAGI. V was shortened by 0 bases and J by 10 bases, with 15 bases between the two germline ends. The CDR3 totals 14 residues. Here the CDR3 DNA reads TGTGCCAGCAGTTACTCGGGGGGAGCGGCGGACTACACCTTC. This encodes CASSYSGGAADYTF.

The chain recombines TRBV27 with TRBJ1-2, with 9 bases that match TRBD1. V was pared by 5 bases and J by 5 bases, with 6 bases of the junction left unmatched. CDR1 MNHEY and CDR2 SMNVEV come from the germline V gene (reference sequence). This CDR3 has 14 residues. The DNA for the CDR3 is TGTGCCAGCAGTCCACAGGGGGCTGGGTATGGCTACACCTTC. Encoded protein: CASSPQGAGYGYTF.

V is TRBV24-1 and J is TRBJ1-1; D is perhaps TRBD1 (6 bases). The CDR3 is 14 amino acids. From germline, CDR1 is KGHDR and CDR2 SFDVKD. V lost 4 bases to trimming and J lost 8 bases, with 16 bases between them. The CDR3 spells CATSDDRDTSEAFF. In DNA form, the CDR3 reads TGTGCCACCAGTGACGACCGGGACACCAGCGAAGCTTTCTTT.

The gene calls are TRBV27 and TRBJ1-2; no firm D call. V lost 2 bases and J lost 0, with 7 bases in between. The CDR3 has 14 amino acids. Germline CDR1 and CDR2: MNHEY and SMNVEV (reference sequence). The CDR3 is CASSLAGPNYGYTF. The CDR3 bases are TGTGCCAGCAGTTTAGCAGGTCCTAACTATGGCTACACCTTC.

The rearrangement links TRBV4-3 to TRBJ1-2; D is undetermined. This CDR3 is built from 16 residues. V was pared by 4 bases and J by 7 bases, with 22 bases between. Germline-derived CDR1 and CDR2 are LGHNA and YSLEER. CDR3 residues: CASSPGPEAGVFGYTF. The CDR3 DNA is TGCGCCAGCAGCCCCGGACCTGAGGCGGGAGTTTTTGGCTACACCTTC.

This chain joins TRBV2 and TRBJ1-5, with 9 bases that match TRBD1. Looked up from germline, CDR1 is SNHLY and CDR2 is FYNNEI. The CDR3 loop spans 14 amino acids. After removal of 3 bases from V and 7 bases from J, the junction contained 4 bases not matched to a gene. CDR3 coding DNA: TGTGCCAGCAGTGATACAGGGGGCAGCCAGCCCCAGCATTTT. Its translation is CASSDTGGSQPQHF.

The chain combines TRBV7-9 with TRBJ1-5; D is possibly TRBD1 (6 bases). Germline-derived CDR1 and CDR2 are SEHNR and FQNEAQ (reference sequence). Trimming shortened V by 4 bases and J by 7 bases, and 14 bases separated the two germline ends. The CDR3 spans 14 residues. This CDR3 is CASSSDRSAQPQHF. The CDR3 DNA is TGTGCCAGCAGCTCCGACAGGAGCGCCCAGCCCCAGCATTTT.

V gene TRBV7-2 combines with J gene TRBJ2-3; D possibly corresponds to TRBD2 (5 bases). The CDR3 is 13 amino acids. Germline lookup yields CDR1 SGHTA and CDR2 FQGNSA. V shed 5 bases and J shed 3 bases, with 9 bases lying between them. The CDR3, as DNA: TGTGCCAGCAGCAGAAGACTAACAGATACGCAGTATTTT. Translated, it gives CASSRRLTDTQYF.

The rearrangement links TRBV11-1 to TRBJ2-2; D uncertain. CDR1 is SGHAT and CDR2 is FQDESV in the germline V gene (reference sequence). The CDR3 covers 15 residues. The V end lost 1 base, the J end lost 3 bases, and 9 bases lay between the germline ends. The CDR3, as DNA: TGTGCCAGCAGCTTAGTGGGCAGATACACCGGGGAGCTGTTTTTT. Protein product: CASSLVGRYTGELFF.

V usage is TRBV6-2 or TRBV6-3 and J usage is TRBJ1-5, with D possibly TRBD1 on 6 matching bases. The CDR3 has 13 residues. Between the trimmed V and J ends, which lost 6 bases and 4 bases, there was a span of 10 bases. The germline V gene encodes CDR1 MNHEY and CDR2 SVGEGT. The CDR3 bases are TGTGCCAGCAGCCCGGACAGAAATCAGCCCCAGCATTTT. Its translation is CASSPDRNQPQHF.

The sample holds a few counts of this clone. J is TRBJ2-1 and V is TRBV11-1; TRBD2 matches 7 bases. Unmatched junction bases numbered 6, after V lost 5 bases and J lost 8 bases. The germline V gene encodes CDR1 SGHAT and CDR2 FQDESV (reference sequence). The CDR3 has 13 residues. The chain's CDR3 is CASSPRGVDEQFF. The CDR3 DNA sequence: TGTGCCAGCAGCCCCCGGGGGGTCGATGAGCAGTTCTTC.

This clone showed up just once. The chain has TRBV9 and TRBJ1-2; 9 bases fit TRBD1. The CDR3 is 17 amino acids. The V gene end was trimmed by 0 bases and the J gene end by 1 base; junction bases not matched to a gene: 7. CDR1 is SGDLS, CDR2 YYNGEE, per germline. CDR3 sequence (DNA): TGTGCCAGCAGCGTAGGGGGACAGGGAAGGGATAACTATGGCTACACCTTC. It is translated as CASSVGGQGRDNYGYTF.

This chain links TRBV28 with TRBJ1-1; 9 bases are shared with TRBD1. This CDR3 is 14 amino acids long. The V and J ends lost 10 bases and 3 bases, in that order; junction bases with no gene match: 9. In germline, CDR1 is MDHEN, CDR2 SYDVKM. The CDR3 sequence is CATIRQGGYTEAFF. The CDR3 region has the DNA TGTGCCACCATCAGACAGGGGGGTTACACTGAAGCTTTCTTT.

V gene TRBV6-4 combines with J gene TRBJ1-2, with D perhaps matching TRBD1 (5 bases). CDR1 and CDR2 (germline): MRHNA, SNTAGT. The CDR3 spans 16 residues. Trimming stripped 2 bases from V and 8 bases from J, with 21 bases between. CDR3 residues: CASSDHNRGSAGGYTF. In DNA, the CDR3 is TGTGCCAGCAGTGACCATAACCGGGGGAGCGCCGGAGGCTACACCTTC.

CDR3 loop: CASNRAGGSSYEQYF. DNA for the CDR3: TGTGCCAGCAACAGAGCAGGGGGGAGCTCCTACGAGCAGTACTTC. J is TRBJ2-7 and V is TRBV2; maybe TRBD1 (7 bases). This CDR3 region has 15 residues. V was pared by 7 bases and J by 0 bases, with 16 bases between. Germline V gene data show CDR1 as SNHLY and CDR2 as FYNNEI.

The chain recombines TRBV5-3 with TRBJ1-3; D ambiguous. TRBV5-3 is an open reading frame whose function is uncertain. The CDR3 spans 15 residues. Between the trimmed V and J ends, which lost 4 bases and 0 bases, there was a span of 11 bases. The DNA for the CDR3 is TGTGCCAGAAGCGTGAGACGGAGCTCTGGAAACACCATATATTTT. It codes for CARSVRRSSGNTIYF.

The chain joins TRBV2 to TRBJ2-7, with 8 bases identical to TRBD1. The germline V gene has CDR1 SNHLY and CDR2 FYNNEI. Trimming cost V 3 bases and J 4 bases; bases outside gene matches: 11. The CDR3 is made up of 16 amino acids. CDR3 nucleotide sequence: TGTGCCAGCAGTGATCTTGGGCAGCAGGGGGCTTACGAGCAGTACTTC. Translating gives CASSDLGQQGAYEQYF.